This TCR beta chain was sequenced for a study of CD8+CD57+ T cells in acquired aplastic anemia. Study background: Quantities of DNA derived from sorted CD4+ and CD8+ cells averaged around 3.2 ug. The study obtained about 9.9 million reads on average for CD4+ cells from healthy donors.

Germline values: CDR1 LNHNV, CDR2 YYDKDF (reference sequence). The CDR3 loop spans 15 amino acids. V lost 0 bases and J 2 bases, leaving 5 bases between the germline ends. The template used for profiling TCR beta VDJ and CDR3 was genomic DNA. TCRdb reprocessed the reads with MiXCR, giving one entry per CDR3 protein. The table has around 190,000 distinct CDR3 sequences, roughly 56% seen once. This receptor was obtained from a human donor in good health, serving as a control. The chain is built from TRBV15 and TRBJ2-6; D is ambiguous. The specimen was sorted CD4+, CD8+, or CD8+CD57+ T cells (not recorded which) from PBMCs. The DNA of the CDR3 is TGTGCCACCAGCAGAGATCAAACTGGGGCCAACGTCCTGACTTTC. It encodes CATSRDQTGANVLTF.